This T cell receptor beta chain originates from a study of cytotoxic CD8 clonotypes in ibrutinib-treated CLL. At the level of the study: After median roughly 68 months, around 15 stayed in remission, about 12 progressed; responses roughly 24 partial, 2 complete. The average sample held roughly 250,000 productive templates and 75,000 to 100,000 productive rearrangements.

The repertoire was sequenced with immunoSEQ multiplex PCR; TCRdb's copy has only in-frame clones and lacks some. Counted here are roughly 200,000 clones, over 60% occurring once; the ten biggest clones make up about an eighth. Germline CDR1 is SNHLY and CDR2 is FYNNEI. V shed 10 bases and J 5 bases; nucleotides not matched to a gene: 10. The CDR3 length is 13 residues. Source: PBMCs, taken after 24 months of ibrutinib treatment. The J gene is TRBJ2-7, the V gene TRBV2; 8 positions agree with TRBD1. This sequence was found in a human donor with chronic lymphocytic leukemia. CDR3: CAIVRDRTHEQYF. The DNA of the CDR3 is TGTGCCATCGTACGGGACAGGACCCACGAGCAGTACTTC.